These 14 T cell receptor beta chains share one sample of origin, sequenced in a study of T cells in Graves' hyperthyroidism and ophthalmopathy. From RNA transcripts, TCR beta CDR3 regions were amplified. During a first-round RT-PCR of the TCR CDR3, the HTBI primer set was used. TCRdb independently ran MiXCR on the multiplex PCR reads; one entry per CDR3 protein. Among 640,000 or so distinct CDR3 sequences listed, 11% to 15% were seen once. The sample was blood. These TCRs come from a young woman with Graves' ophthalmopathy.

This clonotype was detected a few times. As DNA, the CDR3 is TGCGCCAGCAGCCAAAGGACAGATACGCAGTATTTT. Residues: CASSQRTDTQYF. The rearrangement joins TRBV4-1 to TRBJ2-3, with D unclear. Germline V CDR1 and CDR2: MGHRA, YSYEKL. The V end lost 2 bases, the J end lost 3 bases, and 3 bases lay between the germline ends. The CDR3 length is 12 residues.

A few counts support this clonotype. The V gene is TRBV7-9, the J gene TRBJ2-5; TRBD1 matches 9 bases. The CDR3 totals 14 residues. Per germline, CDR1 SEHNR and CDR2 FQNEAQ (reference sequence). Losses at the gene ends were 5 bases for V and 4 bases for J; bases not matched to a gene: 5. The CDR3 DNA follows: TGTGCCAGCAGCAACTGGGACAGGGCAGAGACCCAGTACTTC. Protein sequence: CASSNWDRAETQYF.

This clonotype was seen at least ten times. The CDR3 coding sequence is TGCAGTGCTAGAGACAGGGGACAGGGCATAAGGGGCTACACCTTC. Amino acids: CSARDRGQGIRGYTF. The chain couples TRBV20-1 to TRBJ1-2; 9 bases align to TRBD1. The CDR3 extends over 15 amino acids. V shed 0 bases, J shed 8 bases, and the junction held 10 bases outside the gene matches. Germline CDR1 and CDR2: DFQATT and SNEGSKA (reference sequence).

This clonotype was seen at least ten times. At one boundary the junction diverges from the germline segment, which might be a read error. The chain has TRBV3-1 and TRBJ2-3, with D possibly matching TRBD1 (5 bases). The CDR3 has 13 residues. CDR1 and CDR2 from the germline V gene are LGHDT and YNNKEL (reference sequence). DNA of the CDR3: TGTGCCAGCAGCCGCCGACAGCCCGATAGGCAGTATTTT. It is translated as CASSRRQPDRQYF.

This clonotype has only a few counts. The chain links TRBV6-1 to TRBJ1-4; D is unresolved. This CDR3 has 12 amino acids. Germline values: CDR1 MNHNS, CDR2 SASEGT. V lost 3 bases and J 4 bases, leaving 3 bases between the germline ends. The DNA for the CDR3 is TGTGCCAGCAGTGACAGTAATGAAAAACTGTTTTTT. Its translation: CASSDSNEKLFF.

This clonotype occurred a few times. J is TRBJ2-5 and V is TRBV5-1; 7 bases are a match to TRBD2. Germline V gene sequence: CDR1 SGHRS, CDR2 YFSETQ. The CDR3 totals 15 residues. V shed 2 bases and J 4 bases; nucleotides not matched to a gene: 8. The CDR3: CASSLGLGSRETQYF. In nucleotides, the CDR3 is TGCGCCAGCAGCTTAGGACTAGGTAGCCGAGAGACCCAGTACTTC.

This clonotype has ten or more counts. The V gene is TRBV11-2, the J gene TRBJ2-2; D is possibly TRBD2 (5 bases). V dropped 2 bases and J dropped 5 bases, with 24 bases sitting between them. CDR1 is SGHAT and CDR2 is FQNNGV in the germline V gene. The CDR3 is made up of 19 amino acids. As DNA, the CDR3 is TGTGCCAGCAGCTTATTGGGGATTTCCGGACTTGTGGGGACCGGGGAGCTGTTTTTT. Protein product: CASSLLGISGLVGTGELFF.

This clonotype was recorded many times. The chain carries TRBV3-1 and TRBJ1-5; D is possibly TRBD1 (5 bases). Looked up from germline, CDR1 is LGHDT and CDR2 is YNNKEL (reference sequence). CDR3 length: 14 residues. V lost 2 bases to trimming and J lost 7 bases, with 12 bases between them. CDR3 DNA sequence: TGTGCCAGCAGCCAAATTGGGGCTGGCCAGCCCCAGCATTTT. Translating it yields CASSQIGAGQPQHF.

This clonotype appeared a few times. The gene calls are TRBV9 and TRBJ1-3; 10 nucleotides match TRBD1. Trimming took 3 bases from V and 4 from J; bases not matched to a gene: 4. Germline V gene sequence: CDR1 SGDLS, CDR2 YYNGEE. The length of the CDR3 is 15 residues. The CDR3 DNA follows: TGTGCCAGCAGCGGCGGGACAGGGGCCGGAAACACCATATATTTT. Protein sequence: CASSGGTGAGNTIYF.

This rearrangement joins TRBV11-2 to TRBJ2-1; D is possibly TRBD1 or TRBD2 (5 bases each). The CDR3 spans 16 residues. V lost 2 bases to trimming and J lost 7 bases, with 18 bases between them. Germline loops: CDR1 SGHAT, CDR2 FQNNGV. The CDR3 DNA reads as TGTGCCAGCAGCTTACCCCAGGGACCGGAATGGAATGAGCAGTTCTTC. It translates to CASSLPQGPEWNEQFF. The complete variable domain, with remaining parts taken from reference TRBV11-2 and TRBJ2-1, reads EAGVAQSPRYKIIEKRQSVAFWCNPISGHATLYWYQQILGQGPKLLIQFQNNGVVDDSQLPKDRFSAERLKGVDSTLKIQPAKLEDSAVYLCASSLPQGPEWNEQFFGPGTRLTVL.

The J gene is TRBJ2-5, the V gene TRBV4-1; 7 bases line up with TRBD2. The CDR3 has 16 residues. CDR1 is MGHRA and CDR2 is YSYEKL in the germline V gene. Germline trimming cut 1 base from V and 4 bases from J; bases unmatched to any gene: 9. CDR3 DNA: TGCGCCAGCAGCCAAGTCTTCTCAGGACTAGGAGAGACCCAGTACTTC. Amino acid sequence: CASSQVFSGLGETQYF.

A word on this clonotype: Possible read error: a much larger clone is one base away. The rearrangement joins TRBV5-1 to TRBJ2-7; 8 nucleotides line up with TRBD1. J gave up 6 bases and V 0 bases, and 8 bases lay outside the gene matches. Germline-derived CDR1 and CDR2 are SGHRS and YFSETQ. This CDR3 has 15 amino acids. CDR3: CASSLGGSGGPEQYF. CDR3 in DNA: TGCGCCAGCAGCTTGGGAGGGTCAGGGGGCCCCGAGCAGTACTTC. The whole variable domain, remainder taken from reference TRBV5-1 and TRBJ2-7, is KAGVTQTPRYLIKTRGQQVTLSCSPISGHRSVSWYQQTPGQGLQFLFEYFSETQRNKGNFPGRFSGRQFSNSRSEMNVSTLELGDSALYLCASSLGGSGGPEQYFGPGTRLTVT.

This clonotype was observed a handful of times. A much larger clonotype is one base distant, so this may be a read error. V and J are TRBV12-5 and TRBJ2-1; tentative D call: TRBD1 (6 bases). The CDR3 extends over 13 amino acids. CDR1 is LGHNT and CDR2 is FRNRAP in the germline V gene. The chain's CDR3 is CASGLVSDREQSF. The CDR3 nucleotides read TGTGCTAGTGGTTTGGTATCGGACAGAGAGCAGTCCTTC.

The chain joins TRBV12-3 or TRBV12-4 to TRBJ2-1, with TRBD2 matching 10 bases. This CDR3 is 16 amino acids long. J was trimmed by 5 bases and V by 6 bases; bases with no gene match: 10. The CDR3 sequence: CASRPRPSGSNNEQFF. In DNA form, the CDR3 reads TGTGCCAGCAGGCCCCGGCCTAGCGGGAGCAACAATGAGCAGTTCTTC.